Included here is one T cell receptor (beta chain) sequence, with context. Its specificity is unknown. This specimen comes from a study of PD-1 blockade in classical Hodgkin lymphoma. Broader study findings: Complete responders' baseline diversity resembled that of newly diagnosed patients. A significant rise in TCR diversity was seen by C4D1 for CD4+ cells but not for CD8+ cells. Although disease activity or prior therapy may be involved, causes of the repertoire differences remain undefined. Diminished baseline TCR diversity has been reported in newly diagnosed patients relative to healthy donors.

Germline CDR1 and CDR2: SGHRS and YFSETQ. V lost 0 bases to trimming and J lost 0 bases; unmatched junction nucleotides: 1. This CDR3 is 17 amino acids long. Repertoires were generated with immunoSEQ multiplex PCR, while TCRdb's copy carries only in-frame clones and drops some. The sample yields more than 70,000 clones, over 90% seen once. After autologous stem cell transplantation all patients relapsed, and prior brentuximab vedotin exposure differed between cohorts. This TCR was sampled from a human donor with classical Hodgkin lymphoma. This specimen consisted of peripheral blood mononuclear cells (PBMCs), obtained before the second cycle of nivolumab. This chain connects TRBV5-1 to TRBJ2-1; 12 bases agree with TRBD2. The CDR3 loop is CASSLVLAGGSYNEQFF. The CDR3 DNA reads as TGCGCCAGCAGCTTGGTACTAGCGGGGGGCTCCTACAATGAGCAGTTCTTC.